This T cell receptor (beta chain) was retrieved from a study of blood T cell repertoires in COVID-19 (dated by TCRdb to about 2020). Broadly, across the study: The collaborator samples originated in the United States, Italy and Spain and spanned the acute and convalescent phases of COVID-19. The material from the prospective study consisted of cDNA or gDNA derived from T cells, B-cell-depleted T cells, or PBMCs. Subjects who had been exposed to COVID-19, were actively infected with it, or had recovered from it provided the deeply sampled blood TCRbeta repertoires that made up the dataset. A freely available public database, intended as a resource for researchers studying the immune response to SARS-CoV-2, is where the repertoires were released. Samples came from the ongoing ImmuneRACE study (first 160 participants) plus 1,254 subjects from 6 global collaborators. The sample metadata nearly always contained a de-identified subject ID, COVID-19 status, age in years and sex. HLA class I and class II types, where available, came from metadata supplied by the sample provider rather than from assay-based typing.

One collaborating source in Seattle enrolled patients during active infection and followed them longitudinally through the course of disease. Whole blood was collected in K2EDTA tubes by collaborating institutions according to the institutions' own protocols. Collaborator samples were shipped for TCRbeta analysis as frozen whole blood, isolated PBMCs, or DNA extracted from either sample type. TCRbeta CDR3 regions were amplified from genomic DNA by means of the immunoSEQ Assay, a bias-controlled multiplex PCR. The paper's processing steps were these. Nucleated cell counts per sample were estimated from amplification of reference gene primers within the assay. To quantify the absolute abundance of each unique TCRbeta CDR3 rearrangement, sequence reads were collapsed and filtered. For each sample, productive Simpson clonality was calculated by taking the square root of Simpson's diversity index across productive rearrangements. Imported from immuneACCESS, the table was reduced by TCRdb to in-frame sequences with V and J called. These copies leave out some clones; in studies compared against another copy, an unresolved V gene accounts for under half, and the cause of the remainder is not known. The V and J calls and clone size come from that table; D and trimming were worked out from the DNA. In all, the sample holds over 150,000 clones, and approximately 85% of those were seen once. The ten biggest clones cover approximately 0.6% of the sample.

Study-wide findings and limitations: The amount of clinical and demographic metadata varied by source and participant and was provided uncurated.

This clone was recorded a few times. Its antigen is unknown. There are no base qualities to consult, and no much larger clone falls within one base. Per the germline V gene (reference sequence), SEHNR is the CDR1 and FQNEAQ is the CDR2. Measured from the cysteine to the phenylalanine, the CDR3 is 15 residues long. Of the read, only the CDR3 DNA is kept; its 45 bases are in frame from base 1. Relative to germline, V is missing 6 bases and J is missing 3 bases, with 11 bases of the junction outside any gene match. What was sequenced was peripheral blood. The TCR was taken from a man aged 55 to 70 with COVID-19, enrolled during active disease. Here the chain combines TRBV7-9 and TRBJ2-7; TRBD1 lines up with 7 middle nucleotides. The CDR3 corresponds to CASSLSDRANYEQYF. The base sequence is TGTGCCAGCAGTTTAAGCGACAGGGCTAACTACGAGCAGTACTTC.